This T cell receptor beta chain was profiled in a study of shared clonotypes between healthy human individuals. About the study: CD4 naive cells filled three plates per donor, CD4 memory three, CD8 naive two and CD8 memory one.

Unmatched junction bases numbered 4, after V lost 5 bases and J lost 3 bases. Germline CDR1 and CDR2: SGHAT and FQNNGV. CDR3 length equals 13 residues. Details on this clone: Its target is not known.

Using immunoSEQ multiplex PCR, the repertoire was profiled, and TCRdb retains in-frame clones only, with some absent. The data contain some 1.4 million clones, around 97% of them singletons. Whole-study results and caveats: Shared across several donors were roughly 4.8% of the naive CD4 clonotypes. Clonotypes shared by all four donors outscored non-shared clonotypes in generation probability.

Sequencing input: naive CD4+ T cells sorted from blood. This sample's subset: CD45RA+ positively selected. This chain connects TRBV11-2 to TRBJ2-7; 7 bases are a match to TRBD1. The source is a man aged 30 to 45 in good health. CDR3 nucleotide sequence: TGTGCCAGCAGCCAGGGACAGATCTACGAGCAGTACTTC. Protein product: CASSQGQIYEQYF.